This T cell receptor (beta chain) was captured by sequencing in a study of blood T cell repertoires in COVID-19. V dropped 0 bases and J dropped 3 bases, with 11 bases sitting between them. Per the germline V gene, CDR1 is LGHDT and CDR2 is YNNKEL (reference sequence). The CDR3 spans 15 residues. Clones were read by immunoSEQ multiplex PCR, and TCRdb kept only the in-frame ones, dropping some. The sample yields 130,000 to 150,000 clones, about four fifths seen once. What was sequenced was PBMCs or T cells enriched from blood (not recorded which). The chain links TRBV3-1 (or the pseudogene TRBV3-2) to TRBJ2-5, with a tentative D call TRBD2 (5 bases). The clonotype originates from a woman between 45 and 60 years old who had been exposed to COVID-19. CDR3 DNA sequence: TGTGCCAGCAGCCAAGATGGACTCCTCGAAGAGACCCAGTACTTC. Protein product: CASSQDGLLEETQYF.